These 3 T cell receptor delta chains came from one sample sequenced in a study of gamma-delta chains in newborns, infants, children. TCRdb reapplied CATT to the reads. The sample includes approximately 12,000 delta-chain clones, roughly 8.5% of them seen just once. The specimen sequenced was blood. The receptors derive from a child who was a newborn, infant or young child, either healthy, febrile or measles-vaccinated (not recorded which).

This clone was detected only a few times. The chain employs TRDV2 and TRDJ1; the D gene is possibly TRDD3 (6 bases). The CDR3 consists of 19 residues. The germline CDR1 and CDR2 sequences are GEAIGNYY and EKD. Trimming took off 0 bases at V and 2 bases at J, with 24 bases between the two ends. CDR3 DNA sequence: TGTGCCTGTGACACCTTGGGGGGCCACCCCTCCCCAGTAACCGATAAACTCATCTTT. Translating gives CACDTLGGHPSPVTDKLIF.

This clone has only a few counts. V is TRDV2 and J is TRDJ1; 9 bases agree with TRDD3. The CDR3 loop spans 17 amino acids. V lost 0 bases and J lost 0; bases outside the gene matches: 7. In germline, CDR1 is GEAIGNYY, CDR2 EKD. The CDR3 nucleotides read TGTGCCTGTGACACCCTCACTGGGGGAGAGTACACCGATAAACTCATCTTT. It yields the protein CACDTLTGGEYTDKLIF.

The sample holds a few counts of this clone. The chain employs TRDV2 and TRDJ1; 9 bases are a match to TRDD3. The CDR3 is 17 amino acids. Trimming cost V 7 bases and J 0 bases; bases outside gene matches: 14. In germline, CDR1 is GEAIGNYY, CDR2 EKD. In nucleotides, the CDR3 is TGTGCCTGCGACCCCGTCCGACTGGGGGAATACACCGATAAACTCATCTTT. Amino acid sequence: CACDPVRLGEYTDKLIF.